The sequence of this TCR beta chain was determined in a study of ipilimumab plus nivolumab after autologous stem cell transplantation. Overall study: Patients received a median of about 5 ipilimumab and 8 or 9 nivolumab doses.

V lost 1 base to trimming and J lost 4 bases; unmatched junction nucleotides: 10. The CDR3 spans 16 residues. Germline CDR1 SGHRS, CDR2 YFSETQ. Patients got ipilimumab 1 mg/kg beginning 14 to 28 days post-transplant. Through week 26, nivolumab 3 mg/kg IV was given weeks 1, 4, 7, 10, then biweekly. Some clones are missing from TCRdb's copy, which holds only in-frame ones; the method was immunoSEQ multiplex PCR. The sample has more than 9,000 clones, roughly 73% seen once. This clone is categorized as medium-sized. The origin of this receptor is a female donor with multiple myeloma. The chain is built from TRBV5-1 and TRBJ2-5; 7 positions match TRBD2. Sequenced material: PBMCs, taken in a trial of ipilimumab plus nivolumab as post-transplant consolidation. The CDR3 region is CASSLMAGDPGETQYF. The CDR3 bases are TGCGCCAGCAGCTTGATGGCGGGAGATCCGGGAGAGACCCAGTACTTC.